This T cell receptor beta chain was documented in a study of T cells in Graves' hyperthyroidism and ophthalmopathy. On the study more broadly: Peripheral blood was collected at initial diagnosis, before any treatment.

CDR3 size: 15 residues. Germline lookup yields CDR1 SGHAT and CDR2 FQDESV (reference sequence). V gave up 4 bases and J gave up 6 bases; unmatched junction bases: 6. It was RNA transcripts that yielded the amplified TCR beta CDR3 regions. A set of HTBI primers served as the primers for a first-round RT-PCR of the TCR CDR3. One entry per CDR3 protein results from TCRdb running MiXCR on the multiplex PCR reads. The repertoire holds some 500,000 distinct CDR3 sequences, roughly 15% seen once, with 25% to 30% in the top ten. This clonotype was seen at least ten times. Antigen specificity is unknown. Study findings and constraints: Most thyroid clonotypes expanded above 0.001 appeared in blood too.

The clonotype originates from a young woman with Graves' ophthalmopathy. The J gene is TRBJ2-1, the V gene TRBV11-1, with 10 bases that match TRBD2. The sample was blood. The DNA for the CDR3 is TGTGCCAGCAGCTCCATAGCGGGAGGAATCAATGAGCAGTTCTTC. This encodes CASSSIAGGINEQFF.